The source of this TCR beta chain is a study of cytomegalovirus exposure and HLA in healthy donors. Study-wide results and limits: Certain sequence variants were highly shared and formed a cluster, and this cluster was likely a sequencing artifact. Presence/absence comparisons presumed near-even sequencing depth among donors.

This CDR3 contains 13 residues. From germline, CDR1 is MNHEY and CDR2 SVGAGI. V lost 5 bases and J lost 4, with 9 bases in between. Although they were nominally healthy when sampled, donors likely had unrecorded immune exposures. PCR employed 60 Vbeta and 13 Jbeta primers. Profiling relied on immunoSEQ multiplex PCR, and the TCRdb table lists in-frame clones only, not all of them. The repertoire holds 120,000 or so clones, about 86% seen once, with about 1.8% in the top ten. About this clone itself: Its antigen is not identified.

Material for sequencing was PBMCs. J is TRBJ1-3 and V is TRBV6-5; D is ambiguous. This TCR came from a man aged 35-49 years in good health and CMV-seronegative. For the CDR3, the DNA is TGTGCCAGCAGTCCGAGGCGGGGAAACACCATATATTTT. This translates into CASSPRRGNTIYF.